Below are 29 T cell receptor beta chains sequenced from a single sample in a study of blood T cell repertoires in COVID-19. Generated by immunoSEQ multiplex PCR, the TCRdb table keeps only in-frame clones and is missing some. The sample includes about 200,000 clones, 80% to 85% seen only once; the top ten take roughly 20%. Material for sequencing was peripheral blood. All receptors come from a human donor in a cohort sampled during active COVID-19.

This clone turned up a few times. The CDR3 DNA reads TGTGCCAGCAGCCAGCTAGTTCGCCGAACAGATACGCAGTATTTT. Its translation is CASSQLVRRTDTQYF. The chain recombines TRBV7-2 with TRBJ2-3; no clear D gene. The CDR3 contains 15 residues. Per germline, CDR1 SGHTA and CDR2 FQGNSA. Trimming removed 5 bases at V and 3 bases at J, with 15 bases between.

This chain joins TRBV19 and TRBJ1-2; D ambiguous. In germline, CDR1 is LNHDA, CDR2 SQIVND (reference sequence). V lost 9 bases to trimming and J lost 9 bases, with 11 bases between them. The CDR3 length is 10 residues. This CDR3 is CASYNGRYTF. CDR3 coding DNA: TGTGCCAGCTACAATGGGCGCTACACCTTC. Using reference TRBV19 and TRBJ1-2 for the parts outside the CDR3, the full variable domain is DGGITQSPKYLFRKEGQNVTLSCEQNLNHDAMYWYRQDPGQGLRLIYYSQIVNDFQKGDIAEGYSVSREKKESFPLTVTSAQKNPTAFYLCASYNGRYTFGSGTRLTVV.

This rearrangement joins TRBV18 to TRBJ2-2; D is perhaps TRBD1 (5 bases). CDR3 length: 16 amino acids. In germline, CDR1 is KGHSH, CDR2 LQKENI. V lost 3 bases and J 3 bases, leaving 14 bases between the germline ends. The CDR3 DNA reads TGTGCCAGCTCACCCCAGACAGCGTCGCACACCGGGGAGCTGTTTTTT. It codes for CASSPQTASHTGELFF.

The chain joins TRBV7-2 to TRBJ1-1; TRBD1 matches 8 bases. The CDR3 runs 12 residues. CDR1 and CDR2 (germline): SGHTA, FQGNSA. V shed 5 bases and J 11 bases; nucleotides not matched to a gene: 7. CDR3 coding DNA: TGTGCCAGCAGCCCCCCGGACAGGGCGGCTTTCTTT. Protein product: CASSPPDRAAFF.

V is TRBV4-1 and J is TRBJ2-2; 7 nucleotides agree with TRBD2. With V trimmed by 4 bases and J by 3 bases, 2 bases remained unmatched. The CDR3 loop spans 14 amino acids. The germline CDR1 and CDR2 sequences are MGHRA and YSYEKL. The CDR3 region is CASSPRGDTGELFF. CDR3 DNA: TGCGCCAGCAGCCCCCGGGGGGACACCGGGGAGCTGTTTTTT.

J is TRBJ2-7 and V is TRBV2; 8 positions agree with TRBD2. Per the germline V gene, CDR1 is SNHLY and CDR2 is FYNNEI. Trimming cost V 8 bases and J 4 bases; bases outside gene matches: 10. This CDR3 contains 14 residues. The CDR3 reads CASQATSASYEQYF. CDR3 nucleotides: TGTGCCAGCCAAGCGACTAGCGCCAGTTACGAGCAGTACTTC.

This chain joins TRBV24-1 and TRBJ2-7, with D uncertain. V was cut by 5 bases and J by 3 bases, with 4 bases left in between. The CDR3 length is 11 residues. CDR1 and CDR2 from the germline V gene are KGHDR and SFDVKD. This CDR3 is CATSGVYEQYV. CDR3 DNA: TGTGCCACCAGTGGCGTCTACGAGCAGTACGTC.

The chain is built from TRBV6-2 or TRBV6-3 and TRBJ2-7; 10 bases map to TRBD2. The CDR3 spans 14 residues. Per germline, CDR1 MNHEY and CDR2 SVGEGT. Trimming removed 6 bases from V and 7 bases from J; junction bases left unmatched: 9. This CDR3 is CASSISGRDGEQYF. The DNA for the CDR3 is TGTGCCAGCAGCATAAGCGGGAGGGATGGAGAGCAGTACTTC.

The V gene is TRBV10-1, the J gene TRBJ1-2; D is possibly TRBD1 (5 bases). CDR3 size: 13 residues. Trimming removed 4 bases from V and 10 bases from J, with 16 bases in between. In germline, CDR1 is WNHNN, CDR2 SYGVQD (reference sequence). The CDR3 DNA reads as TGCGCCAGCAGTGGGACCTCGGCAGGGATCTACACCTTC. It translates to CASSGTSAGIYTF.

This clone was recorded only once. J is TRBJ2-7 and V is TRBV27, with 8 bases lining up with TRBD1. This CDR3 contains 14 residues. V shed 3 bases and J 1 base; nucleotides not matched to a gene: 2. Germline-derived CDR1 and CDR2 are MNHEY and SMNVEV (reference sequence). CDR3 sequence: CASSFRDRSYEQYF. The DNA for the CDR3 is TGTGCCAGCAGTTTCCGGGACAGGTCCTACGAGCAGTACTTC.

The chain couples TRBV27 to TRBJ2-3, with 9 positions matching TRBD2. J lost 4 bases, V lost 5 bases, and 10 bases had no gene match. CDR1 is MNHEY, CDR2 SMNVEV, per germline (reference sequence). The CDR3 runs 16 residues. CDR3 region: CASSKSGGGVADTQYF. Written as DNA, the CDR3 is TGTGCCAGCAGTAAAAGTGGCGGGGGGGTGGCAGATACGCAGTATTTT.

The chain carries TRBV7-9 and TRBJ1-4; 8 bases agree with TRBD1. This CDR3 is built from 17 residues. Germline CDR1 reads SEHNR; CDR2 reads FQNEAQ (reference sequence). The V segment lost 3 bases and the J segment 3 bases; nucleotides outside the gene matches: 9. The CDR3: CASSFLQGDTANEKLFF. The CDR3 bases are TGTGCCAGCAGCTTCTTACAGGGGGATACGGCTAATGAAAAACTGTTTTTT. Looking up the rest from reference TRBV7-9 and TRBJ1-4 gives the full variable domain: DTGVSQNPRHKITKRGQNVTFRCDPISEHNRLYWYRQTLGQGPEFLTYFQNEAQLEKSRLLSDRFSAERPKGSFSTLEIQRTEQGDSAMYLCASSFLQGDTANEKLFFGSGTQLSVL.

The CDR3 sequence is CASSLDQSYNEQFF. CDR3 sequence (DNA): TGCGCCAGCAGCTTGGATCAGTCCTACAATGAGCAGTTCTTC. The chain carries TRBV5-1 and TRBJ2-1; unclear D gene. CDR1 and CDR2 (germline): SGHRS, YFSETQ. Trimming took 0 bases from V and 1 from J, leaving 5 bases between them. There are 14 residues in the CDR3.

The chain carries TRBV24-1 and TRBJ2-1; 9 nucleotides match TRBD1. Per germline, CDR1 KGHDR and CDR2 SFDVKD. With 3 bases clipped from V and 10 bases from J, the junction kept 9 bases outside the gene matches. CDR3 length: 15 amino acids. The CDR3: CATSDPGQGRGEQFF. In DNA, the CDR3 is TGTGCCACCAGTGATCCGGGACAGGGAAGGGGAGAGCAGTTCTTC.

The rearrangement joins TRBV4-2 to TRBJ2-5; 7 positions agree with TRBD2. Germline V gives CDR1 LGHNA, CDR2 YNFKEQ. The J segment lost 5 bases and the V segment lost 10 bases, leaving 10 bases of the junction unmatched. CDR3 length equals 13 residues. The CDR3 protein is CATRRGDGETQYF. The CDR3 DNA reads as TGTGCCACCAGACGGGGGGACGGGGAGACCCAGTACTTC.

CDR3 loop: CASSIGQVGSDTQYF. CDR3 DNA sequence: TGTGCCAGCAGTATCGGACAGGTTGGGTCGGATACGCAGTATTTT. This chain joins TRBV6-4 and TRBJ2-3; 7 bases agree with TRBD1. Germline V gives CDR1 MRHNA, CDR2 SNTAGT. After removal of 5 bases from V and 6 bases from J, the junction contained 11 bases not matched to a gene. The CDR3 totals 15 residues.

V and J are TRBV5-6 and TRBJ1-1, with D possibly being TRBD1 (5 bases). The CDR3 spans 14 residues. Germline assignment: CDR1 SGHDT and CDR2 YYEEEE. The germline V and J ends were trimmed by 2 bases and 12 bases, with 20 bases remaining between them. The CDR3: CASSFVQASWRTFF. CDR3 in DNA: TGTGCCAGCAGCTTTGTACAGGCATCATGGCGAACTTTCTTT.

The V and J genes are TRBV19 and TRBJ1-5; D remains ambiguous. Germline CDR1 and CDR2: LNHDA and SQIVND (reference sequence). The CDR3 covers 14 residues. V lost 5 bases to trimming and J lost 3 bases, with 11 bases between them. CDR3 in DNA: TGTGCCAGTAGTCCTGACGGAGCCAATCAGCCCCAGCATTTT. Its translation: CASSPDGANQPQHF.

This clone was seen just once. The rearrangement joins TRBV5-1 to TRBJ2-5, with 11 positions matching TRBD2. J was trimmed by 4 bases and V by 3 bases; bases with no gene match: 8. Germline V lookup: CDR1 SGHRS, CDR2 YFSETQ. This CDR3 has 16 amino acids. As DNA, the CDR3 is TGCGCCAGCAGCTCTTTTCTTAGCGGGAGGGGAGAGACCCAGTACTTC. It codes for CASSSFLSGRGETQYF.

The chain carries TRBV7-9 and TRBJ2-2; D not resolved. CDR1 is SEHNR, CDR2 FQNEAQ, per germline (reference sequence). The V and J ends lost 8 bases and 0 bases respectively, with 13 bases between them. CDR3 length equals 15 residues. CDR3 loop: CASERIWANTGELFF. CDR3 bases: TGTGCCAGCGAGAGGATCTGGGCGAACACCGGGGAGCTGTTTTTT.

The rearrangement joins TRBV4-2 to TRBJ1-2; D remains unclear. Trimming shortened V by 0 bases and J by 8 bases, and 16 bases separated the two germline ends. This CDR3 has 15 amino acids. Looked up from germline, CDR1 is LGHNA and CDR2 is YNFKEQ. CDR3 region: CASSQEFRHYYGYTF. CDR3 DNA sequence: TGTGCCAGCAGCCAAGAATTCAGGCATTATTACGGCTACACCTTC.

The genes are TRBV25-1 and TRBJ2-7, with a tentative D call TRBD2 (5 bases). CDR1 is MGHDK and CDR2 is SYGVNS in the germline V gene. The V gene lost 2 bases and the J gene lost 7 bases, with 18 bases spanning the gap. CDR3 length: 15 residues. The CDR3 nucleotides read TGTGCCAGCAGTGAAGGGAGCACTGGCTTAGGAGAGCAGTACTTC. Translating gives CASSEGSTGLGEQYF.

The gene calls are TRBV6-1 and TRBJ1-5, with D unresolved. The germline gives CDR1 MNHNS, CDR2 SASEGT. This CDR3 spans 16 amino acids. The ends were cut back, 2 bases at V and 4 bases at J, with 15 bases in the middle. The CDR3: CASSEYRGNRNQPQHF. The CDR3, as DNA: TGTGCCAGCAGTGAATATCGGGGAAATCGGAATCAGCCCCAGCATTTT.

CDR3 region: CAWTRRGERYGYTF. In nucleotides, the CDR3 is TGTGCCTGGACAAGGCGGGGGGAAAGATATGGCTACACCTTC. This chain joins TRBV30 and TRBJ1-2; a possible D gene is TRBD1 (5 bases). V shed 4 bases and J shed 5 bases, with 17 bases lying between them. There are 14 residues in the CDR3. Per the germline V gene, CDR1 is GTSNPN and CDR2 is SVGIG (reference sequence).

The chain uses TRBV3-1 (or the pseudogene TRBV3-2) and TRBJ1-2, with 9 bases aligning to TRBD1. The J segment lost 9 bases and the V segment lost 1 base, leaving 9 bases of the junction unmatched. The CDR3 totals 15 residues. Germline loops: CDR1 LGHDT, CDR2 YNNKEL (reference sequence). CDR3 residues: CASSQARSGTGSYTF. In nucleotides, the CDR3 is TGTGCCAGCAGCCAAGCCAGATCCGGGACAGGGAGCTACACCTTC.

V is TRBV19 and J is TRBJ2-1; 8 nucleotides line up with TRBD2. In germline, CDR1 is LNHDA, CDR2 SQIVND (reference sequence). Losses at the gene ends were 3 bases for V and 8 bases for J; bases not matched to a gene: 9. The CDR3 is 15 amino acids. The CDR3 reads CASSIVGSGIYEQFF. The CDR3 bases are TGTGCCAGTAGTATTGTGGGTAGCGGGATCTATGAGCAGTTCTTC.

The chain recombines TRBV9 with TRBJ1-3; no clear D gene. Germline V gene lookup returns CDR1 SGDLS and CDR2 YYNGEE. This CDR3 comprises 14 residues. V shed 4 bases and J shed 1 base, with 9 bases lying between them. DNA for the CDR3: TGTGCCAGCAGCCCCCGGGTATCTGGAAACACCATATATTTT. It is translated as CASSPRVSGNTIYF.

As DNA, the CDR3 is TGTGCCAGCAGTCCCGGTGGCTACGAGCAGTACTTC. Translating it yields CASSPGGYEQYF. The chain couples TRBV28 to TRBJ2-7; D is ambiguous. In germline, CDR1 is MDHEN, CDR2 SYDVKM. With 5 bases removed from V and 3 bases from J, the gap between germline ends came to 8 bases. CDR3 length equals 12 residues.

The chain employs TRBV6-5 and TRBJ2-5; 7 positions agree with TRBD1. Per germline, CDR1 MNHEY and CDR2 SVGAGI. This CDR3 has 15 amino acids. J lost 1 base, V lost 6 bases, and 8 bases had no gene match. The CDR3 protein is CASRGGQAIQETQYF. Here the CDR3 DNA reads TGTGCCAGCAGAGGAGGACAGGCTATCCAAGAGACCCAGTACTTC.